The 11 T cell receptor beta chains listed next were all sequenced from one sample in a study of blood T cell repertoires in COVID-19. Assay: immunoSEQ multiplex PCR; the TCRdb copy retains only in-frame clones and omits some. The sample yields about 160,000 clones, 75% to 85% seen once. The sequencing sample was made of PBMCs or T cells enriched from blood (not recorded which). The receptors shown here come from a man aged 35 to 55 who had recovered from COVID-19.

The V call is TRBV5-1, the J call TRBJ1-1; 11 nucleotides align to TRBD1. With 4 bases clipped from V and 8 bases from J, the junction kept 10 bases outside the gene matches. Germline CDR1 SGHRS, CDR2 YFSETQ. The CDR3 has 15 residues. The CDR3 loop reads CASSVDPGQGGEAFF. CDR3 coding DNA: TGCGCCAGCAGCGTCGATCCGGGACAGGGGGGAGAAGCTTTCTTT. The full variable domain, its missing parts supplied by reference TRBV5-1 and TRBJ1-1, is KAGVTQTPRYLIKTRGQQVTLSCSPISGHRSVSWYQQTPGQGLQFLFEYFSETQRNKGNFPGRFSGRQFSNSRSEMNVSTLELGDSALYLCASSVDPGQGGEAFFGQGTRLTVV.

The V gene is TRBV6-5, the J gene TRBJ1-5; no clear D gene. Trimming stripped 0 bases from V and 1 base from J, with 7 bases between. The CDR3 is made up of 15 amino acids. Germline CDR1 is MNHEY and CDR2 is SVGAGI. This CDR3 is CASSYSVQSNQPQHF. CDR3 DNA: TGTGCCAGCAGTTACTCGGTTCAGAGCAATCAGCCCCAGCATTTT.

The chain has TRBV5-8 and TRBJ1-2; D perhaps matches TRBD1 (5 bases). There are 15 residues in the CDR3. V was pared by 6 bases and J by 4 bases, with 19 bases between. Germline CDR1 SGHTS, CDR2 YDEGEE. The CDR3 nucleotides read TGTGCCAGCACCACCCGAAGGCAGGGAGGCTATGGCTACACCTTC. The encoded protein is CASTTRRQGGYGYTF. The full variable domain, rest sourced from reference TRBV5-8 and TRBJ1-2, is EAGVTQSPTHLIKTRGQQATLRCSPISGHTSVYWYQQALGLGLQFLLWYDEGEERNRGNFPPRFSGRQFPNYSSELNVNALELEDSALYLCASTTRRQGGYGYTFGSGTRLTVV.

The genes are TRBV2 and TRBJ1-2; unclear D gene. CDR1 and CDR2 (germline): SNHLY, FYNNEI. The V end was cut by 8 bases, the J end by 3 bases, with 13 bases between. This CDR3 has 13 amino acids. The CDR3, as DNA: TGTGCCAGCGTACATCGAGCGGACTATGGCTACACCTTC. Translation: CASVHRADYGYTF.

The chain links TRBV19 to TRBJ1-1; D is possibly TRBD1 (5 bases). The V gene lost 6 bases and the J gene lost 8 bases, with 16 bases spanning the gap. Per germline, CDR1 LNHDA and CDR2 SQIVND (reference sequence). The CDR3 has 13 residues. CDR3 coding DNA: TGTGCCAGTAGGAGACAAGACAGTACCGAAGCTTTCTTT. Translation gives CASRRQDSTEAFF.

The chain combines TRBV9 with TRBJ2-1, with 11 nucleotides matching TRBD2. Germline loops: CDR1 SGDLS, CDR2 YYNGEE. J gave up 3 bases and V 4 bases, and 3 bases lay outside the gene matches. The CDR3 totals 15 residues. CDR3 nucleotide sequence: TGTGCCAGCAGCATGGGACTAGCGGTCTACAATGAGCAGTTCTTC. Amino acid sequence: CASSMGLAVYNEQFF.

The gene calls are TRBV10-3 and TRBJ1-2; 7 bases map to TRBD1. CDR3 length: 13 amino acids. V shed 5 bases and J 5 bases; nucleotides not matched to a gene: 5. Germline CDR1 is ENHRY and CDR2 is SYGVKD. The CDR3 DNA follows: TGTGCCATCAGTTCGGACAGGTGGTATGGCTACACCTTC. This codes for CAISSDRWYGYTF.

This chain uses TRBV18 with TRBJ1-1; 7 nucleotides agree with TRBD1. The CDR3 has 13 residues. Looked up from germline, CDR1 is KGHSH and CDR2 is LQKENI. V shed 1 base, J shed 6 bases, and the junction held 2 bases outside the gene matches. CDR3 protein: CASSPLTGAEAFF. The CDR3 region has the DNA TGTGCCAGCTCACCACTTACAGGGGCTGAAGCTTTCTTT.

This chain joins TRBV19 and TRBJ2-2; 8 bases fit TRBD1. With V trimmed by 7 bases and J by 6 bases, 10 bases remained unmatched. Germline CDR1 LNHDA, CDR2 SQIVND (reference sequence). The CDR3 runs 15 residues. CDR3 region: CASTPRDRPSGELFF. The CDR3 DNA follows: TGTGCCAGTACCCCCCGGGACAGGCCTTCCGGGGAGCTGTTTTTT.

Regarding this clone: With a much larger clone just one base away, this may be a read error. The identical CDR3 is also encoded by other nucleotide sequences in the sample. This rearrangement joins TRBV5-1 to TRBJ1-5; D is unresolved. This CDR3 has 14 amino acids. Trimming stripped 0 bases from V and 6 bases from J, with 10 bases between. In germline, CDR1 is SGHRS, CDR2 YFSETQ. The CDR3 here is CASSLAGEGQPQHF. DNA for the CDR3: TGCGCCAGCAGCTTGGCGGGTGAGGGTCAGCCCCAGCATTTT.

CDR3 DNA sequence: TGTGCCAGCAGGCGACAGACAGGGATGAACACTGAAGCTTTCTTT. The encoded protein is CASRRQTGMNTEAFF. The chain carries TRBV7-9 and TRBJ1-1, with TRBD1 matching 7 bases. CDR1 and CDR2 (germline): SEHNR, FQNEAQ (reference sequence). This CDR3 is 15 amino acids long. With V trimmed by 6 bases and J by 0 bases, 7 bases remained unmatched.